The T cell receptor (beta chain) under discussion was sequenced for a study of Ad26.COV2.S vaccination and SARS-CoV-2 variants. TCRdb's table, derived via immunoSEQ multiplex PCR, lists solely in-frame clones and lacks some. This sample has fewer than 800,000 clones; more than 80% occur once, and the top ten carry approximately 1.5%. Treatment in this sample: about 20 received Ad26.COV2.S at low or high dose, single or two shots; roughly five received placebo; per-sample allocation not given. Each sample was drawn 63 days after the first injection (of vaccine or placebo). The CDR3 spans 13 residues. The trim removed 8 bases at V and 6 bases at J, leaving 2 bases unmatched. Germline CDR1 is SGHRS and CDR2 is YFSETQ. To note about this clone: What it binds is not known.

Whole-study results and caveats: Placebo recipients trailed vaccine recipients in spike-specific TCR breadth. Total T cell responses were possibly underestimated by TCR breadth and depth analyses.

This sample comprised peripheral blood, obtained in a trial of Ad26.COV2.S vaccine versus placebo. This receptor was identified in a person aged 18-60 years who received the Ad26.COV2.S COVID-19 vaccine or a placebo. V and J are TRBV5-1 and TRBJ2-3, with 14 positions matching TRBD2. CDR3: CASGTSGSDTQYF. CDR3 coding DNA: TGCGCCAGTGGGACTAGCGGGAGCGATACGCAGTATTTT.